Listed below are T cell receptor beta chains from one sample, sequenced in a study of blood T cell repertoires in COVID-19. TCRdb's copy holds only in-frame clones and misses some; the assay was immunoSEQ multiplex PCR. There are about 380,000 clones in the sample; around 85% occur only once, and 3.5% to 4% lies in the top ten. Sequenced input: peripheral blood. The receptors derive from a woman under 30 with acute or convalescent COVID-19. Both conserved end residues are part of each CDR3. A D gene is named only where the DNA matches it firmly. Clone size is shown for a subset of rows, as once, few, many or a class of expanded clone.

TRBV2	TRBJ1-4	.	.	CASSEGRRNEKLFF	TGTGCCAGCAGTGAAGGGCGGAGGAATGAAAAACTGTTTTTT
TRBV4-2	TRBJ1-5	TRBD1	.	CASSQTGGLGQPQHF	TGTGCCAGCAGCCAAACAGGGGGCTTGGGTCAGCCCCAGCATTTT
TRBV5-6	TRBJ2-5	.	.	CASSVMETGIQETQYF	TGTGCCAGCAGCGTAATGGAGACAGGTATACAAGAGACCCAGTACTTC
TRBV4-1	TRBJ2-4	.	.	CASSQDRGGPAKNIQYF	TGCGCCAGCAGCCAAGATCGGGGAGGTCCAGCCAAAAACATTCAGTACTTC
TRBV10-3	TRBJ2-7	TRBD1	.	CAISPGQGAHLGYEQYF	TGTGCCATCAGTCCGGGACAGGGGGCGCATTTAGGCTACGAGCAGTACTTC
TRBV7-7	TRBJ2-2	TRBD1	.	CASSLAEQGTGELFF	TGTGCCAGCAGCTTAGCGGAACAGGGGACCGGGGAGCTGTTTTTT
TRBV28	TRBJ1-6	TRBD1	.	CASRTGRDNSPLHF	TGTGCCAGTCGGACAGGGAGAGATAATTCACCCCTCCACTTT
TRBV6-5	TRBJ1-1	.	.	CASRGRTEAFF	TGTGCCAGCAGGGGGAGGACTGAAGCTTTCTTT
TRBV9	TRBJ2-7	TRBD1	.	CASSDRDRGYEQYF	TGTGCCAGCAGCGACCGGGACAGGGGCTACGAGCAGTACTTC
TRBV3-1/TRBV3-2	TRBJ1-4	.	once	CASSPRFGKLFF	TGTGCCAGCAGCCCTAGGTTCGGAAAACTGTTTTTT
TRBV5-1	TRBJ2-7	TRBD2	.	CASSPGTSGARVEQYF	TGCGCCAGCAGCCCCGGGACTAGCGGGGCCCGGGTCGAGCAGTACTTC
TRBV19	TRBJ1-2	.	.	CASSMRGLEGYTF	TGTGCCAGTAGTATGAGAGGACTAGAGGGGTACACCTTC
TRBV5-1	TRBJ2-5	TRBD1	.	CASSPGQPIQETQYF	TGCGCCAGCAGTCCGGGACAGCCCATCCAAGAGACCCAGTACTTC
TRBV6-6	TRBJ1-5	.	.	CASSLQAYQPQHF	TGTGCCAGCAGTCTACAGGCTTATCAGCCCCAGCATTTT
TRBV6-5	TRBJ1-2	.	.	CASSYFGPGWYGYTF	.
TRBV3-1/TRBV3-2	TRBJ2-3	TRBD2	.	CASSQEAGSTDTQYF	TGTGCCAGCAGCCAAGAAGCGGGGAGCACAGATACGCAGTATTTT
TRBV6-5	TRBJ1-2	.	once	CASIPDGVGSWGYTF	TGTGCCAGCATTCCAGACGGGGTGGGGTCGTGGGGCTACACCTTC
TRBV19	TRBJ1-4	.	.	CASSLMTDFNEKLFF	TGTGCCAGTAGCCTCATGACAGACTTTAATGAAAAACTGTTTTTT
TRBV19	TRBJ2-1	TRBD2	.	CASRQTSGRTYNEQFF	TGTGCCAGTAGGCAGACTAGCGGGAGGACCTACAATGAGCAGTTCTTC
TRBV18	TRBJ2-5	TRBD1	once	CASSLRQGQETQYF	TGTGCCAGCTCACTTAGACAGGGGCAAGAGACCCAGTACTTC
TRBV5-4	TRBJ1-6	.	.	CASSLGQDNSPLHF	TGTGCCAGCAGCTTGGGACAGGACAATTCACCCCTCCACTTT
TRBV7-9	TRBJ2-5	TRBD1	.	CASSLTGGYGETQYF	TGTGCCAGCAGCCTGACAGGGGGTTATGGAGAGACCCAGTACTTC
TRBV30	TRBJ1-2	TRBD1	.	CAGGGTGVDYGYTF	TGTGCCGGAGGGGGGACAGGGGTCGACTATGGCTACACCTTC
TRBV3-1/TRBV3-2	TRBJ2-2	TRBD2	.	CASSQREGLNTGELFF	TGTGCCAGCAGCCAAAGGGAGGGTCTGAACACCGGAGAGCTGTTTTTT
TRBV4-1	TRBJ2-3	.	few	CASSQVHSTDTQYF	TGCGCCAGCAGCCAAGTCCATTCCACAGATACGCAGTATTTT
TRBV5-1	TRBJ2-7	.	few	CASSPAASPYEQYF	TGCGCCAGCAGTCCTGCGGCTAGTCCCTACGAGCAGTACTTC
TRBV10-1	TRBJ1-5	.	.	CASSESGGEGPQHF	TGCGCCAGCAGTGAGTCGGGTGGGGAGGGTCCCCAGCATTTT
TRBV10-1	TRBJ2-5	.	.	CASSRIGQETQYF	TGCGCCAGCAGCAGGATAGGACAAGAGACCCAGTACTTC
TRBV6-1	TRBJ2-1	.	.	CASSARFPSSYNEQFF	TGTGCCAGCAGTGCTCGCTTCCCTAGCTCCTACAATGAGCAGTTCTTC
TRBV30	TRBJ1-6	.	once	CAWTELGLENSPLHF	TGTGCCTGGACCGAACTGGGACTGGAGAATTCACCCCTCCACTTT
TRBV5-1	TRBJ1-1	TRBD1	.	CASGQGTEAFF	TGCGCCAGTGGACAGGGCACTGAAGCTTTCTTT
TRBV5-6	TRBJ1-1	.	.	CASSLHINTEAFF	TGTGCCAGCAGCCTTCACATAAACACTGAAGCTTTCTTT
TRBV27	TRBJ1-2	TRBD1	.	CASSGPRQGAENYGYTF	TGTGCCAGCAGTGGGCCGCGACAGGGGGCCGAGAACTATGGCTACACCTTC
TRBV30	TRBJ2-2	TRBD2	many	CAWSSGIDTGELFF	TGTGCCTGGAGTAGCGGGATAGACACCGGGGAGCTGTTTTTT
TRBV5-1	TRBJ1-3	.	.	CASRVDRGNTIYF	TGCGCCAGCAGAGTTGACAGGGGAAACACCATATATTTT
TRBV5-6	TRBJ2-1	TRBD2	once	CASSPGGGTYNEQFF	TGTGCCAGCAGCCCCGGGGGGGGCACTTACAATGAGCAGTTCTTC
TRBV6-5	TRBJ2-1	.	.	CASRVLVETYNEQFF	TGTGCCAGCAGAGTCCTAGTAGAAACCTACAATGAGCAGTTCTTC
TRBV11-2	TRBJ2-7	TRBD1	.	CASSVGQHSYEQYF	TGTGCCAGCAGCGTGGGACAGCACTCCTACGAGCAGTACTTC
TRBV5-1	TRBJ1-5	TRBD1	many	CASSLGAGGRQPQHF	TGCGCCAGCAGCTTGGGGGCAGGGGGAAGGCAGCCCCAGCATTTT
TRBV6-6	TRBJ2-1	.	.	CASRLTPLPYNEQFF	TGTGCCAGCAGACTAACACCTCTCCCGTACAATGAGCAGTTCTTC
TRBV6-5	TRBJ1-4	TRBD1	.	CASSSDRGGKLFF	TGTGCCAGCAGTTCTGACAGGGGTGGAAAACTGTTTTTT